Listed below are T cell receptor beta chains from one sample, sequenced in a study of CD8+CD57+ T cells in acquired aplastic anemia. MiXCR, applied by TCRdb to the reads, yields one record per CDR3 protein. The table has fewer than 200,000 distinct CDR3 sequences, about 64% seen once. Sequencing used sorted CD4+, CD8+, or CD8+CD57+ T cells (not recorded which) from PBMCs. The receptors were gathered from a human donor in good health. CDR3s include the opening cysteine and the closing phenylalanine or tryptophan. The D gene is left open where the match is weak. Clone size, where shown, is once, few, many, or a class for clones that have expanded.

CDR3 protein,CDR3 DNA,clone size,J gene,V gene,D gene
CASSSPSGGTYNSPLHF,TGTGCCAGCAGCTCACCCTCAGGGGGCACCTATAATTCACCCCTCCACTTT,.,TRBJ1-6,TRBV11-3,TRBD1
CATSDLAGINEQFF,TGTGCCACCAGTGATCTAGCGGGGATCAATGAGCAGTTCTTC,.,TRBJ2-1,TRBV24-1,TRBD2
CASSLPPGSRSSYEQYF,TGTGCCAGCAGCTTACCCCCTGGGTCTAGGAGCTCCTACGAGCAGTACTTC,.,TRBJ2-7,TRBV7-2,.
CASSLGQGAQGYTF,TGTGCCAGCAGTTTGGGACAGGGGGCACAAGGCTACACCTTC,.,TRBJ1-2,TRBV12-3/TRBV12-4,TRBD1
CASSPIGTAEQETQYF,TGTGCCAGCAGCCCAATCGGGACGGCGGAACAAGAGACCCAGTACTTC,once,TRBJ2-5,TRBV7-2,.
CATSAWTVNYGYTF,TGTGCCACCAGTGCCTGGACAGTAAACTATGGCTACACCTTC,once,TRBJ1-2,TRBV24-1,.
CASSVQGLNSPLHF,TGTGCCAGTAGCGTGCAGGGGCTAAATTCACCTCTCCACTTT,few,TRBJ1-6,TRBV19,.
CASSDTQYF,TGTGCCAGCTCAGATACGCAGTATTTT,.,TRBJ2-3,TRBV2,.
CASSRQNSYEQYF,TGTGCCAGTAGTCGGCAAAACTCCTACGAGCAGTACTTC,.,TRBJ2-7,TRBV19,.
CASSSGTFPGANVLTF,TGTGCCAGCAGCTCGGGGACCTTCCCTGGGGCCAACGTCCTGACTTTC,.,TRBJ2-6,TRBV7-9,.
CATRDRPAGNEQFF,TGTGCCACCCGAGACAGACCCGCGGGAAATGAGCAGTTCTTC,once,TRBJ2-1,TRBV10-3,.
CASSIDSLNYGYTF,TGTGCCAGTAGTATTGACAGCCTAAACTATGGCTACACCTTC,.,TRBJ1-2,TRBV19,.
CSAILLAGATEAFF,TGCAGTGCTATCCTTCTGGCAGGGGCCACTGAAGCTTTCTTT,.,TRBJ1-1,TRBV20-1,.
CSVAAGAPYEQYF,TGCAGCGTCGCAGCGGGGGCCCCCTACGAGCAGTACTTC,many,TRBJ2-7,TRBV29-1,TRBD2
CASSLGTGTLNEQFF,TGTGCCAGCAGCTTGGGAACAGGGACCCTCAATGAGCAGTTCTTC,.,TRBJ2-1,TRBV7-9,.
CASSLGQGAEKLFF,TGTGCCAGCAGCTTAGGACAGGGGGCTGAAAAACTGTTTTTT,.,TRBJ1-4,TRBV7-6,TRBD1
CASSYYEGADEQLF,TGTGCCAGCAGTTATTACGAGGGGGCCGATGAGCAGCTCTTC,.,TRBJ2-1,TRBV10-3,TRBD1
CASSPPAGLQEDTQYF,TGTGCCAGCAGCCCCCCTGCGGGCCTACAAGAGGATACGCAGTATTTT,.,TRBJ2-3,TRBV9,.
CASSPTGVGGYTF,TGTGCCAGCAGCCCAACAGGGGTAGGCGGCTACACCTTC,.,TRBJ1-2,TRBV7-2,TRBD1
CASSLYRQNDEQYF,TGTGCCAGCAGCTTGTACCGGCAGAATGACGAGCAGTACTTC,few,TRBJ2-7,TRBV7-2,.
CSARGSGSIYSYEQYF,TGCAGTGCTAGGGGTAGCGGGTCGATCTACTCCTACGAGCAGTACTTC,many,TRBJ2-7,TRBV20-1,TRBD2
CASSLAGTGVGYTF,TGTGCCAGCAGCTTAGCCGGGACAGGGGTCGGCTACACCTTC,.,TRBJ1-2,TRBV7-8,TRBD1
CASDSDLYEQYF,TGTGCCAGCGACAGCGACCTCTACGAGCAGTACTTC,few,TRBJ2-7,TRBV10-3,.
CASSGRDRHFPTSGNTIYF,TGTGCCAGCAGCGGACGGGACAGACACTTTCCGACCTCTGGAAACACCATATATTTT,once,TRBJ1-3,TRBV7-4,TRBD1
CASSQDRVIEQYF,TGTGCCAGCAGTCAAGACAGGGTAATCGAGCAGTACTTC,.,TRBJ2-7,TRBV6-5,TRBD1
CASFSFSGANVLTF,TGTGCCAGCTTTTCATTTTCTGGGGCCAACGTCCTGACTTTC,.,TRBJ2-6,TRBV2,.
CAISQGDSNQPQHF,TGTGCCATCAGCCAGGGAGATAGCAATCAGCCCCAGCATTTT,few,TRBJ1-5,TRBV10-3,.
CASSTGRSGNTIYF,TGCGCCAGCAGCACGGGTCGCTCTGGAAACACCATATATTTT,.,TRBJ1-3,TRBV5-1,.
CSARDLWTGNNEQFF,TGCAGTGCTAGAGATCTTTGGACAGGGAACAATGAGCAGTTCTTC,many,TRBJ2-1,TRBV20-1,TRBD1
CASTPGSSLLRNYGYTF,TGTGCCAGCACTCCAGGGTCCTCTCTACTTAGGAACTATGGCTACACCTTC,.,TRBJ1-2,TRBV5-5,.
CASSWNSAGETQYF,TGTGCCAGCAGCTGGAACAGTGCTGGGGAGACCCAGTACTTC,few,TRBJ2-5,TRBV11-2,.
CASSYSFTIGQETQHF,TGTGCCAGCAGTTACTCGTTCACTATTGGGCAAGAGACCCAGCACTTC,.,TRBJ2-5,TRBV6-2/TRBV6-3,.
CASSSWLAGGSETQYF,TGTGCCAGCAGCTCGTGGCTAGCGGGGGGATCAGAGACCCAGTACTTC,.,TRBJ2-5,TRBV7-9,TRBD2
CASSLGTDNSPLHF,TGTGCCAGCAGCTTAGGGACAGATAATTCACCCCTCCACTTT,few,TRBJ1-6,TRBV7-3,TRBD1
CASSLNVDTQYF,TGCGCCAGCAGCTTGAATGTAGATACGCAGTATTTT,.,TRBJ2-3,TRBV5-1,.
CASSPTGAQIGFTEAFF,TGTGCCAGCAGCCCGACAGGGGCACAAATTGGCTTCACTGAAGCTTTCTTT,many,TRBJ1-1,TRBV2,TRBD1
CASSLAPPGQGAYGYTF,TGCGCCAGCAGCTTGGCCCCACCGGGACAGGGGGCCTATGGCTACACCTTC,.,TRBJ1-2,TRBV5-1,TRBD1
CASSFGGNQPQHF,TGTGCCAGCAGCTTTGGGGGCAATCAGCCCCAGCATTTT,few,TRBJ1-5,TRBV7-2,.
CASSPGRYRAQYF,TGCGCCAGCAGCCCGGGACGGTACAGGGCCCAGTACTTC,once,TRBJ2-5,TRBV19,.
CASSHNPAGELFF,TGTGCCAGCAGCCACAACCCCGCCGGGGAGCTGTTTTTT,.,TRBJ2-2,TRBV14,.
CASSRQATYEQYF,TGTGCCAGCAGCCGGCAGGCTACCTACGAGCAGTACTTC,.,TRBJ2-7,TRBV5-8,.
CSVEGPTNYGYTF,TGCAGCGTTGAGGGTCCGACCAACTATGGCTACACCTTC,.,TRBJ1-2,TRBV29-1,.
CASSLGKKGTEAFF,TGTGCCAGCAGCTTAGGCAAGAAAGGGACTGAAGCTTTCTTT,many,TRBJ1-1,TRBV13,.
CASTRGPERYSDNEQFF,TGCGCCAGCACCAGGGGCCCGGAGAGATATTCCGACAATGAGCAGTTCTTC,.,TRBJ2-1,TRBV5-1,.
CASSFVDRLAVNTGELFF,TGTGCCAGCAGTTTCGTGGATAGACTAGCAGTGAACACCGGGGAGCTGTTTTTT,few,TRBJ2-2,TRBV28,TRBD2
CAISERGNSPLHF,TGTGCCATCAGTGAGAGGGGTAATTCACCCCTCCACTTT,few,TRBJ1-6,TRBV6-7,.
CASSSGKNPYEQYF,TGTGCCAGCAGCTCTGGAAAAAACCCCTACGAGCAGTACTTC,.,TRBJ2-7,TRBV7-9,.
CASTQGPYGYTF,TGTGCCAGCACCCAGGGGCCCTATGGCTACACCTTC,.,TRBJ1-2,TRBV7-2,.
CAWGKQGVDQPQHF,TGTGCCTGGGGCAAACAGGGGGTGGATCAGCCCCAGCATTTT,many,TRBJ1-5,TRBV30,TRBD1
CASSSWGLAGGPGEQFF,TGTGCCAGTAGTAGCTGGGGACTAGCGGGAGGGCCAGGTGAGCAGTTCTTC,many,TRBJ2-1,TRBV19,TRBD2